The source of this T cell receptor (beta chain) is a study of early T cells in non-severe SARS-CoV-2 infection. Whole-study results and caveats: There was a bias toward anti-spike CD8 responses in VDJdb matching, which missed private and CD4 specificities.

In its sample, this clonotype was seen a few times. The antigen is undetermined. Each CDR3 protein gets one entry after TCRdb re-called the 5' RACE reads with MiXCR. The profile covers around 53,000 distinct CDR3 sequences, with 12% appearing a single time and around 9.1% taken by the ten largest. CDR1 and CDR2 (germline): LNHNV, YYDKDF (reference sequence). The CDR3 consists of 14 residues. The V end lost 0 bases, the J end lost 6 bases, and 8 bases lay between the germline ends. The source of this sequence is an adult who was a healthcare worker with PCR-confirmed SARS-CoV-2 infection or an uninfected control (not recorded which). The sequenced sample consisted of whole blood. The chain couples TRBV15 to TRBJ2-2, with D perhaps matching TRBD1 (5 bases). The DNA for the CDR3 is TGTGCCACCAGCAGAGAAGTAGGGGCCGGGGAGCTGTTTTTT. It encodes CATSREVGAGELFF.